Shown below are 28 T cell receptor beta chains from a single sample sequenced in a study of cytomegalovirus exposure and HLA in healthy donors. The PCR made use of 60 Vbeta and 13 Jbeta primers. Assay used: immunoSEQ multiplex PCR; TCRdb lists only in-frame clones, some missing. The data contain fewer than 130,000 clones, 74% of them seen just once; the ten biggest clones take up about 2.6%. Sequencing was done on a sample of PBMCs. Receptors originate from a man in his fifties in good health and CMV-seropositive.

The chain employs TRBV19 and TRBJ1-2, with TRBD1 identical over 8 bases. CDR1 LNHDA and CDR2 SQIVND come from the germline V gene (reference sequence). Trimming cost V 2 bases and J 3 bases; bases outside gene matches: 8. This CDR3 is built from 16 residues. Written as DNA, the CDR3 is TGTGCCAGTAGTATATCTAACCCGGGACAGGACTATGGCTACACCTTC. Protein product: CASSISNPGQDYGYTF.

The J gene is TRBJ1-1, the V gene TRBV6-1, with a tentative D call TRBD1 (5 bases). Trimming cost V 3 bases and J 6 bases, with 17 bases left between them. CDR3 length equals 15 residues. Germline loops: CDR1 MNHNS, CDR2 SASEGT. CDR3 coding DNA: TGTGCCAGCAGTGAGGGGAGGGGTTGGGATTCTGAAGCTTTCTTT. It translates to CASSEGRGWDSEAFF.

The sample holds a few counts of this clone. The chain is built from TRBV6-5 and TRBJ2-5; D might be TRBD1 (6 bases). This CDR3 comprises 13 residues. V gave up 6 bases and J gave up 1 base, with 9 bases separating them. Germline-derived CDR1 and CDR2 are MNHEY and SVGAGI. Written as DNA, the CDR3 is TGTGCCAGCAGGCAGGGGCTCCAAGAGACCCAGTACTTC. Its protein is CASRQGLQETQYF.

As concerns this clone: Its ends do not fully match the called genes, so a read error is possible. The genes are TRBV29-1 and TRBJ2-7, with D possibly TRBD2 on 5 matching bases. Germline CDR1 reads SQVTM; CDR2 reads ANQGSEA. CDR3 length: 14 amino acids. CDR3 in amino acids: CSVEDGGPSYGQYF. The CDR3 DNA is TGCAGCGTTGAAGATGGCGGGCCCTCCTACGGGCAGTACTTC.

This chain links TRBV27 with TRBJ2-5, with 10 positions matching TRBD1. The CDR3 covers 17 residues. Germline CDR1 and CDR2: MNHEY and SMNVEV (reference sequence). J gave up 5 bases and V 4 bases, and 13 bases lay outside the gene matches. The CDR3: CASSSDRGLGSRETQYF. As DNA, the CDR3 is TGTGCCAGCAGTTCAGACAGGGGGCTTGGATCCCGTGAGACCCAGTACTTC.

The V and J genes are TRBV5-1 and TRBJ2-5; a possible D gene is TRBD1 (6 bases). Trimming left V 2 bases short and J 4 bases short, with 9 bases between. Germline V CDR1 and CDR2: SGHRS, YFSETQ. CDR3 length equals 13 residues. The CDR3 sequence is CASSFQGPETQYF. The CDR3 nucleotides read TGCGCCAGCAGCTTCCAGGGGCCAGAGACCCAGTACTTC.

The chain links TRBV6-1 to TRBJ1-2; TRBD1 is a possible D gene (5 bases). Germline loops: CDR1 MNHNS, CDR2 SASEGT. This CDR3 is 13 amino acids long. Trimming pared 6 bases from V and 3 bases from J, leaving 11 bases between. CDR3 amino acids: CASSSDSDYGYTF. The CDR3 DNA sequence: TGTGCCAGCAGCTCAGACAGTGACTATGGCTACACCTTC.

The chain's CDR3 is CASSELRTGGGYTF. The CDR3 DNA is TGTGCCAGCAGTGAATTAAGGACAGGTGGTGGCTACACCTTC. The chain joins TRBV6-1 to TRBJ1-2, with 7 bases identical to TRBD1. V shed 2 bases, J shed 7 bases, and the junction held 7 bases outside the gene matches. The germline V gene encodes CDR1 MNHNS and CDR2 SASEGT. The CDR3 is made up of 14 amino acids.

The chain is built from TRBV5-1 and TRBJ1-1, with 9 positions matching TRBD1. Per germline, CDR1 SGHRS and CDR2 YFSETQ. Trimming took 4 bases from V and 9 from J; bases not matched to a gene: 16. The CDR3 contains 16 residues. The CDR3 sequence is CASSPTGQGRSLQAFF. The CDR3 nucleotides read TGCGCCAGCAGCCCAACGGGACAGGGCCGCTCCCTACAAGCTTTCTTT.

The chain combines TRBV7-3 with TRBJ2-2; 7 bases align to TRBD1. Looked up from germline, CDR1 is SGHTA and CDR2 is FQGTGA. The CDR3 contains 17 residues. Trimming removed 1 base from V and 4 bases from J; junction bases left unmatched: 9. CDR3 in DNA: TGTGCCAGCAGCTTAAACGGAGACAGGGTGACCACCGGGGAGCTGTTTTTT. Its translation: CASSLNGDRVTTGELFF.

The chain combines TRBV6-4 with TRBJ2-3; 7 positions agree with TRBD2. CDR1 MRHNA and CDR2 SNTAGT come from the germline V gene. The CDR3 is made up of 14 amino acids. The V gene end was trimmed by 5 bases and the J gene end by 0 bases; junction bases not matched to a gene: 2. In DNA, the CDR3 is TGTGCCAGCAGTTATAGCGGGAGCACAGATACGCAGTATTTT. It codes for CASSYSGSTDTQYF.

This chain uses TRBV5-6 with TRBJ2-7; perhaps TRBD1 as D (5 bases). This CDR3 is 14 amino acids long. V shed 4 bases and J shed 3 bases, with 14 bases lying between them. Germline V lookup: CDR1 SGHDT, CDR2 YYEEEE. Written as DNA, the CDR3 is TGTGCCAGCAGCCCCTTTGACAGTAACTACGAGCAGTACTTC. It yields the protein CASSPFDSNYEQYF.

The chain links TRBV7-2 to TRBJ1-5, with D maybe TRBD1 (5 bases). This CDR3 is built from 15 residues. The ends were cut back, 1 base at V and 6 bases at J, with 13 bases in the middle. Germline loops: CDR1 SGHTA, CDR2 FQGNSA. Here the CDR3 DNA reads TGTGCCAGCAGCTTAGGTGTCAGGGAGGCTCAGCCCCAGCATTTT. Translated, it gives CASSLGVREAQPQHF.

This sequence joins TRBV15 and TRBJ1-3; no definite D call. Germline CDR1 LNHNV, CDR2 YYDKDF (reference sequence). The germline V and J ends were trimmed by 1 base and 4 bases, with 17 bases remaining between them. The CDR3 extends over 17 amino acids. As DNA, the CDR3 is TGTGCCACCAGCAGAGGGACGGCGAGGGATCCCGGAAACACCATATATTTT. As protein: CATSRGTARDPGNTIYF.

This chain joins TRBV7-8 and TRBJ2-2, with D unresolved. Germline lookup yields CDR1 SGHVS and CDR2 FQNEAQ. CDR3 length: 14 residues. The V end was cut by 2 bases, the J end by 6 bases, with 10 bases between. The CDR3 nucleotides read TGTGCCAGCAGCTTAACTATCCGGGCCGGGGAGCTGTTTTTT. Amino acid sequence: CASSLTIRAGELFF.

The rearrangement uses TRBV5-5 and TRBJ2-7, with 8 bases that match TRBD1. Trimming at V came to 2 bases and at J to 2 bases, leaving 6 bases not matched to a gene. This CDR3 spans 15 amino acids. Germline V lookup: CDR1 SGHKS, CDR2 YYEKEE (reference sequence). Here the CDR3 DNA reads TGTGCCAGCAGCTTTCTACAGGGGGAAACCTACGAGCAGTACTTC. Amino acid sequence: CASSFLQGETYEQYF.

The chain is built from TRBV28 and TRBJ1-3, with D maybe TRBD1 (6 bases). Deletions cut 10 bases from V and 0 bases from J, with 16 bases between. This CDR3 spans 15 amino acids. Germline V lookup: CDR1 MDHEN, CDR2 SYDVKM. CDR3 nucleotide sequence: TGTGCCACCAAGAGGGGGGGCCTCTCTGGAAACACCATATATTTT. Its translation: CATKRGGLSGNTIYF.

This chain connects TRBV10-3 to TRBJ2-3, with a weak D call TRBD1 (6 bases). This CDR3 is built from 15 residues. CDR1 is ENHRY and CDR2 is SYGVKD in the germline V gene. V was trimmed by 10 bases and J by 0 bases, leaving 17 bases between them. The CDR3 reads CATGTSRGSTDTQYF. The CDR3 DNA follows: TGTGCCACCGGGACATCAAGGGGTAGCACAGATACGCAGTATTTT.

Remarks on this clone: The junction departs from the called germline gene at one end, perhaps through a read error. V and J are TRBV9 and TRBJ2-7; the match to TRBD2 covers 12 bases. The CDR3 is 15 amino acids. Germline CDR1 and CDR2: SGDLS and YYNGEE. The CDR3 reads CASSVLAGGPEEQHF. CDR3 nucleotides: TGTGCCAGCAGCGTTCTAGCGGGAGGGCCGGAAGAGCAGCACTTC.

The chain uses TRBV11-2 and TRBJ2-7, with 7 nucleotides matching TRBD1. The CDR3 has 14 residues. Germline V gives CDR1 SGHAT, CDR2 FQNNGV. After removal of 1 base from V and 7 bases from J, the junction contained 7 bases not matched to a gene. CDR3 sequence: CASSLVRGRGEQYF. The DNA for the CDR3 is TGTGCCAGCAGCTTAGTAAGGGGGCGTGGGGAGCAGTACTTC.

CDR3 in amino acids: CASSPGGHTGELFF. Here the CDR3 DNA reads TGTGCCAGCAGCCCAGGGGGTCACACCGGGGAGCTGTTTTTT. V is TRBV9 and J is TRBJ2-2; 7 nucleotides agree with TRBD1. V was clipped by 4 bases and J by 3 bases; unmatched bases: 3. Germline loops: CDR1 SGDLS, CDR2 YYNGEE. The CDR3 consists of 14 residues.

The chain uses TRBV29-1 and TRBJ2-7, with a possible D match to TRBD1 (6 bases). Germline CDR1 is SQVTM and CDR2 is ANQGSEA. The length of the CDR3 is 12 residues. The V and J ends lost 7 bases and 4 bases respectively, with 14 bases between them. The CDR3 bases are TGCAGCGCCCAGGGGAATAAGTACGAGCAGTACTTC. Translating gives CSAQGNKYEQYF.

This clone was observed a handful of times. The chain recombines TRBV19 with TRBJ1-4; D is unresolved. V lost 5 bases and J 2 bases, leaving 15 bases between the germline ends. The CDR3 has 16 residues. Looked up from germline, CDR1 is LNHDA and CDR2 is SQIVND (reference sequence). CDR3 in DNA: TGTGCCAGTAGTCCGCCGAGAATGTACACTAATGAAAAACTGTTTTTT. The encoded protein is CASSPPRMYTNEKLFF.

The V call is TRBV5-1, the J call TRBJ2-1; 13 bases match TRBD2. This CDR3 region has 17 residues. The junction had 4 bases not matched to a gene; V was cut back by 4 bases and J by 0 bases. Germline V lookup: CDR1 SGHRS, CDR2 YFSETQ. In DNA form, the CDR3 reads TGCGCCAGCAGCCCGCGGACTAGCGGGAGCTCCTACAATGAGCAGTTCTTC. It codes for CASSPRTSGSSYNEQFF.

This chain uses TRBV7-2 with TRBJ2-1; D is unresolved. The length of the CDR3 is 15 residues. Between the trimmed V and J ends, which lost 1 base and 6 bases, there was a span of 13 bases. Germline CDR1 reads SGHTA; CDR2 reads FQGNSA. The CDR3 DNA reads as TGTGCCAGCAGCTTAGGGTCTTCCCGCGGCAATGAGCAGTTCTTC. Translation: CASSLGSSRGNEQFF.

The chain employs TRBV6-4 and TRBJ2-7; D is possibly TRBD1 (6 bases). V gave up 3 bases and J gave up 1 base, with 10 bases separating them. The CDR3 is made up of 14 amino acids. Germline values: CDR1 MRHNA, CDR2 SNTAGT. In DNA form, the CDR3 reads TGTGCCAGCAGTGAACAGGGTACATCCTACGAGCAGTACTTC. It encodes CASSEQGTSYEQYF.

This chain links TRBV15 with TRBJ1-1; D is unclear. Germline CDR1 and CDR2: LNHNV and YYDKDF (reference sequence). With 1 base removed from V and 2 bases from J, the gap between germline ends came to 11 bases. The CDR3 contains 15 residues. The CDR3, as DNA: TGTGCCACCAGCAGAGGGCAGGCCTTCAACACTGAAGCTTTCTTT. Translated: CATSRGQAFNTEAFF.

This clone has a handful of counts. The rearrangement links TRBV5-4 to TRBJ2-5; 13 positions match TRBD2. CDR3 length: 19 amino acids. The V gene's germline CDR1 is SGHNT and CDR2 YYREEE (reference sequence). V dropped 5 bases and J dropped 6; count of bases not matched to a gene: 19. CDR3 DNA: TGTGCCAGCAGTCCCAGGAGGGGGACTAGCGGGGTGGGCGAAAAGACCCAGTACTTC. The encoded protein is CASSPRRGTSGVGEKTQYF.